This T cell receptor beta chain was profiled in a study of OX40 agonist ivuxolimab in advanced cancers. The assay was immunoSEQ multiplex PCR, and TCRdb's table has in-frame clones only and misses some. The data contain some 60,000 clones, about 90% of them singletons. The clonotype comes from an adult with an advanced solid tumor such as melanoma, head and neck, liver or kidney cancer. The sample here was CD4+ or CD8+ T cells sorted from blood, taken in a trial of the OX40 agonist ivuxolimab.

The chain's CDR3 is CASSFDISGNTIYF. The CDR3 nucleotides are TGTGCCAGCAGCTTTGACATCTCTGGAAACACCATATATTTT. The chain recombines TRBV7-2 with TRBJ1-3; no clear D. V shed 3 bases and J shed 0 bases, with 6 bases lying between them. The CDR3 has 14 amino acids. Germline V gene sequence: CDR1 SGHTA, CDR2 FQGNSA.